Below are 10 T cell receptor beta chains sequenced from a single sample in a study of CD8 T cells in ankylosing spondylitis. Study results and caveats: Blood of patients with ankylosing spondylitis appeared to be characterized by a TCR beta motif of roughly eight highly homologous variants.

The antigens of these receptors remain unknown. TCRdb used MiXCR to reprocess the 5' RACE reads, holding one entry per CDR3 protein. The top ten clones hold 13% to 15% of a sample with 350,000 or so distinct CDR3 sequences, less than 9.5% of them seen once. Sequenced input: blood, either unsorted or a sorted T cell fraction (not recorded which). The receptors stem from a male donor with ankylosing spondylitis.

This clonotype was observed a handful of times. In DNA, the CDR3 is TGTGCCAGCTGGCGGGGGGTCGGCTCACCCCTCCACTTT. Amino acid sequence: CASWRGVGSPLHF. The chain has TRBV25-1 and TRBJ1-6, with a weak D call TRBD1 (5 bases). The germline V gene encodes CDR1 MGHDK and CDR2 SYGVNS. The CDR3 has 13 amino acids. The V and J ends lost 8 bases and 10 bases respectively, with 15 bases between them. Filled out from reference TRBV25-1 and TRBJ1-6, the complete variable domain reads EADIYQTPRYLVIGTGKKITLECSQTMGHDKMYWYQQDPGMELHLIHYSYGVNSTEKGDLSSESTVSRIRTEHFPLTLESARPSHTSQYLCASWRGVGSPLHFGNGTRLTVT.

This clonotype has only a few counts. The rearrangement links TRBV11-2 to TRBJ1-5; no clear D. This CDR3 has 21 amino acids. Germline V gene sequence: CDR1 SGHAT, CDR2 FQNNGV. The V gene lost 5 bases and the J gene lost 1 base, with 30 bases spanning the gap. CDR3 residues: CASSPSQVRGNLLQSNQPQHF. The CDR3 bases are TGTGCCAGCAGCCCCAGCCAGGTCCGCGGCAATCTACTACAAAGCAATCAGCCCCAGCATTTT.

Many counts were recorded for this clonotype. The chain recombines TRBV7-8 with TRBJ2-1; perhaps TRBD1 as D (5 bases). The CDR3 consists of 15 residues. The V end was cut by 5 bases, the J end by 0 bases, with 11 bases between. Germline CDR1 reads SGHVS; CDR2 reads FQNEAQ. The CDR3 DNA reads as TGTGCCAGCAGCATCGACAGTAGCTCCTACAATGAGCAGTTCTTC. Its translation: CASSIDSSSYNEQFF.

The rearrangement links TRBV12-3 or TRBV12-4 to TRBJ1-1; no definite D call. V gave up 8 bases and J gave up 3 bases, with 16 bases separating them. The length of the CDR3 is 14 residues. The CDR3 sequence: CASSKVLRDTEAFF. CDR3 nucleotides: TGTGCCAGCTCCAAGGTGCTCCGGGACACTGAAGCTTTCTTT.

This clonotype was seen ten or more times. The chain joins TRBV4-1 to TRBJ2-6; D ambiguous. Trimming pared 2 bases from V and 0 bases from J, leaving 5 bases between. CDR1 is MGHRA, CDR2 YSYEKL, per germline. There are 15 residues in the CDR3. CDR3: CASSQRSSGANVLTF. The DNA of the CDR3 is TGCGCCAGCAGCCAACGAAGCTCTGGGGCCAACGTCCTGACTTTC.

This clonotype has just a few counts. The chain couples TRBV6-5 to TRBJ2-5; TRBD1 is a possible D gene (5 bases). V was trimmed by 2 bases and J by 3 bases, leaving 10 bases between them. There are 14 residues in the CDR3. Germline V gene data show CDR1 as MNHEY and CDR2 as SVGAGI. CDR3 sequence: CASSYNRKKETQYF. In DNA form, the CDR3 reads TGTGCCAGCAGTTACAACAGGAAAAAAGAGACCCAGTACTTC.

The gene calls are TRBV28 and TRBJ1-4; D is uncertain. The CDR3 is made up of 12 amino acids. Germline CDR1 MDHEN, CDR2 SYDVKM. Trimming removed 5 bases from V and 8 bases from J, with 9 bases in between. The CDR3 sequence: CASSSRREKLFF. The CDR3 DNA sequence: TGTGCCAGCAGTAGCCGAAGGGAAAAACTGTTTTTT.

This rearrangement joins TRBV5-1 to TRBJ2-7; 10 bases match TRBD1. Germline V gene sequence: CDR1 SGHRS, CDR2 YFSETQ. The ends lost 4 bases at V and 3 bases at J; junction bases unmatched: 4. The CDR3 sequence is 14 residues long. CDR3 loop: CASSSGTGDYEQYF. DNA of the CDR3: TGCGCCAGCAGCAGCGGGACAGGGGACTACGAGCAGTACTTC.

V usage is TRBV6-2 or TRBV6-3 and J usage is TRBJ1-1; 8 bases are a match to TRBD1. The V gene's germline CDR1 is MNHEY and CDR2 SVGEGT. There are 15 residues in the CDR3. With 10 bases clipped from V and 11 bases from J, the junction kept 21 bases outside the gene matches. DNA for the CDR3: TGTGCCACCATGGACAGGGTCATATCCCGATGTCGGGCTTTCTTT. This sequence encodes CATMDRVISRCRAFF.

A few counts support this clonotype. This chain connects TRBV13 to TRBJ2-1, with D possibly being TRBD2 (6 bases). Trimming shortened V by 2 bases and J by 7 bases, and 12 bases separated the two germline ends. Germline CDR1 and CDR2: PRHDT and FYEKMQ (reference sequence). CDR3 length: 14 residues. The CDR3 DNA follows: TGTGCCAGCAGCTTAACGCAGGGAGGAAATGAGCAGTTCTTC. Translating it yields CASSLTQGGNEQFF.